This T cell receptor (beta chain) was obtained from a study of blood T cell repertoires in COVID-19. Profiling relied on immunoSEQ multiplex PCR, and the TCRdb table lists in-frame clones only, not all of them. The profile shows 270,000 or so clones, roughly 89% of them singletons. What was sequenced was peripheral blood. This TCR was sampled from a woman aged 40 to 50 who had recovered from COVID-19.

For the CDR3, the DNA is TGTGCCATCAGCCGGGACAGTCTCTACAATGAGCAGTTCTTC. Its translation: CAISRDSLYNEQFF. The V call is TRBV10-3, the J call TRBJ2-1, with 7 bases lining up with TRBD1. This CDR3 has 14 residues. The germline V gene has CDR1 ENHRY and CDR2 SYGVKD. J was trimmed by 3 bases and V by 6 bases; bases with no gene match: 5.